This T cell receptor (beta chain) stems from a study of human T cells and chemical hapten exposure. Study summary: Patients additionally received therapeutic doses of diphenylcyclopropenone on the scalp once a week, and this continued throughout the roughly 25-week study. Per-sample TCR yields varied mainly from small pooled library volume differences. The study, taken as a whole, reports: There were significantly more large CDR3 similarity clusters among expanded TCRs than among controls.

Via MiXCR, TCRdb re-called the RACE reads, giving one row per CDR3 protein. The profile covers roughly 40,000 distinct CDR3 sequences, with 9.5% to 15% appearing a single time and about 2.3% taken by the ten largest. Germline trimming cut 6 bases from V and 2 bases from J; bases unmatched to any gene: 3. CDR3 length equals 14 residues. CDR1 is MDHEN and CDR2 is SYDVKM in the germline V gene. The table lists this clonotype with a few counts. Antigen: not known. The time point was: patch test 3, about 24 weeks after DPC sensitization. This sample's treatment: therapeutic diphenylcyclopropenone sensitization with weekly scalp DPC. Someone pulled total RNA out of unfractionated whole blood. Prior to each patch test being applied, blood was drawn.

The receptor's source is a woman aged 40-49 years with alopecia areata. Some clones in this sample may be carry-over from other donors' samples. The chain recombines TRBV28 with TRBJ2-5, with 10 bases lining up with TRBD1. The specimen was whole blood, collected in connection with sensitization to the hapten diphenylcyclopropenone (DPC). The CDR3 here is CASRGQGVQETQYF. Written as DNA, the CDR3 is TGTGCCAGCAGAGGACAGGGGGTACAAGAGACCCAGTACTTC.